The 18 T cell receptor beta chains listed next were all sequenced from one sample in a study of blood T cell repertoires in COVID-19. Sequenced by immunoSEQ multiplex PCR; TCRdb stores in-frame clones only, minus some. The sample carries about 320,000 clones, around 88% recorded once. Material for sequencing was peripheral blood. The receptors originated from a woman in her thirties with COVID-19, enrolled during active disease.

V gene TRBV11-2 combines with J gene TRBJ2-7, with D possibly matching TRBD2 (6 bases). Trimming cost V 1 base and J 5 bases, with 27 bases left between them. Per the germline V gene, CDR1 is SGHAT and CDR2 is FQNNGV. The CDR3 covers 19 residues. As DNA, the CDR3 is TGTGCCAGCAGCTTAGCCACGCCTAGGGGACTCCTCTTTAACCACGAGCAGTACTTC. It codes for CASSLATPRGLLFNHEQYF. The full variable domain, in which reference TRBV11-2 and TRBJ2-7 provide the parts outside the CDR3, is EAGVAQSPRYKIIEKRQSVAFWCNPISGHATLYWYQQILGQGPKLLIQFQNNGVVDDSQLPKDRFSAERLKGVDSTLKIQPAKLEDSAVYLCASSLATPRGLLFNHEQYFGPGTRLTVT.

The genes are TRBV29-1 and TRBJ1-2; TRBD1 matches 8 bases. With V trimmed by 6 bases and J by 8 bases, 8 bases remained unmatched. This CDR3 spans 12 amino acids. Germline V gene data show CDR1 as SQVTM and CDR2 as ANQGSEA. The CDR3 nucleotides read TGCAGCGTGGACCGGACAGGGCTAGGCTACACCTTC. This encodes CSVDRTGLGYTF.

This chain uses TRBV19 with TRBJ1-1; D is undetermined. The CDR3 totals 14 residues. Germline values: CDR1 LNHDA, CDR2 SQIVND (reference sequence). V gave up 3 bases and J gave up 0 bases, with 8 bases separating them. This chain's CDR3 is CASSIGVLNTEAFF. DNA of the CDR3: TGTGCCAGTAGTATTGGAGTTTTGAACACTGAAGCTTTCTTT. The entire variable domain, with the rest obtained from reference TRBV19 and TRBJ1-1, is as follows: DGGITQSPKYLFRKEGQNVTLSCEQNLNHDAMYWYRQDPGQGLRLIYYSQIVNDFQKGDIAEGYSVSREKKESFPLTVTSAQKNPTAFYLCASSIGVLNTEAFFGQGTRLTVV.

The genes are TRBV11-3 and TRBJ1-2; D perhaps matches TRBD1 (6 bases). Looked up from germline, CDR1 is SGHNT and CDR2 is YENEEA. The CDR3 covers 16 residues. V lost 4 bases, J lost 1 base, and 16 bases lay in between. This chain's CDR3 is CASSSGSGQFNYGYTF. The CDR3, as DNA: TGTGCCAGCAGCTCCGGCTCTGGACAGTTTAACTATGGCTACACCTTC. Based on the CDR3 plus reference TRBV11-3 and TRBJ1-2, the full variable domain is EAGVVQSPRYKIIEKKQPVAFWCNPISGHNTLYWYLQNLGQGPELLIRYENEEAVDDSQLPKDRFSAERLKGVDSTLKIQPAELGDSAVYLCASSSGSGQFNYGYTFGSGTRLTVV.

The chain links TRBV5-5 to TRBJ1-2, with D perhaps TRBD1 (6 bases). Germline values: CDR1 SGHKS, CDR2 YYEKEE (reference sequence). The CDR3 length is 14 residues. V lost 1 base, J lost 4 bases, and 11 bases lay in between. Here the CDR3 reads CASSLIGQLYGYTF. CDR3 DNA sequence: TGTGCCAGCAGCTTGATTGGACAGCTCTATGGCTACACCTTC.

The V and J genes are TRBV19 and TRBJ1-1; TRBD1 is a possible D gene (5 bases). CDR1 is LNHDA, CDR2 SQIVND, per germline (reference sequence). The V end lost 2 bases, the J end lost 5 bases, and 12 bases lay between the germline ends. The CDR3 has 14 amino acids. CDR3 region: CASSIMGPGTEAFF. CDR3 nucleotide sequence: TGTGCCAGTAGTATAATGGGGCCTGGGACTGAAGCTTTCTTT.

CDR3 sequence: CASSPRTGGREQYF. For the CDR3, the DNA is TGTGCCAGCAGCCCTAGGACAGGGGGCCGCGAGCAGTACTTC. The V call is TRBV3-1 (or the pseudogene TRBV3-2), the J call TRBJ2-7; 11 bases match TRBD1. Germline trimming cut 4 bases from V and 6 bases from J; bases unmatched to any gene: 5. This CDR3 has 14 residues. Germline values: CDR1 LGHDT, CDR2 YNNKEL (reference sequence).

This sequence joins TRBV7-9 and TRBJ2-3; 11 bases are a match to TRBD1. The CDR3 is 16 residues long. With V trimmed by 5 bases and J by 4 bases, 8 bases remained unmatched. The V gene's germline CDR1 is SEHNR and CDR2 FQNEAQ (reference sequence). The CDR3 here is CASSPMWGQGADTQYF. CDR3 bases: TGTGCCAGCAGCCCAATGTGGGGACAGGGGGCAGATACGCAGTATTTT.

This chain uses TRBV6-5 with TRBJ2-1, with a weak D call TRBD2 (5 bases). CDR3 length: 15 residues. V dropped 6 bases and J dropped 8 bases, with 20 bases sitting between them. Per the germline V gene, CDR1 is MNHEY and CDR2 is SVGAGI. CDR3 protein: CASSPTLSEVHEQFF. DNA of the CDR3: TGTGCCAGCAGCCCGACTCTCTCGGAGGTCCATGAGCAGTTCTTC.

This chain joins TRBV5-1 and TRBJ2-2; D uncertain. Germline loops: CDR1 SGHRS, CDR2 YFSETQ. The CDR3 sequence is 12 residues long. The V gene lost 4 bases and the J gene lost 4 bases, with 5 bases spanning the gap. CDR3 nucleotide sequence: TGCGCCAGCAGCCTACTCACCGGGGAGCTGTTTTTT. This gives the protein CASSLLTGELFF.

The chain uses TRBV4-2 and TRBJ1-2; the match to TRBD1 covers 11 bases. The V segment lost 4 bases and the J segment 4 bases; nucleotides outside the gene matches: 8. The CDR3 is made up of 16 amino acids. Germline V CDR1 and CDR2: LGHNA, YNFKEQ. The CDR3 sequence is CASSPQGTGGVYGYTF. CDR3 sequence (DNA): TGTGCCAGCAGCCCACAGGGGACAGGGGGAGTCTATGGCTACACCTTC.

The genes are TRBV6-1 and TRBJ2-3, with 10 bases fitting TRBD2. Trimming at V came to 4 bases and at J to 2 bases, leaving 9 bases not matched to a gene. The CDR3 loop spans 17 amino acids. Per the germline V gene, CDR1 is MNHNS and CDR2 is SASEGT. CDR3 region: CASSVEVAGGYTDTQYF. DNA of the CDR3: TGTGCCAGCAGTGTTGAGGTAGCGGGGGGCTACACAGATACGCAGTATTTT.

In its sample, this clone was seen a few times. The rearrangement links TRBV7-9 to TRBJ1-2; TRBD1 aligns across 7 bases. Germline values: CDR1 SEHNR, CDR2 FQNEAQ (reference sequence). With V trimmed by 4 bases and J by 0 bases, 8 bases remained unmatched. This CDR3 has 16 residues. The CDR3 loop reads CASSSKTQGTNYGYTF. CDR3 DNA: TGTGCCAGCAGCTCCAAGACACAGGGGACTAACTATGGCTACACCTTC.

The rearrangement links TRBV6-1 to TRBJ1-2, with a possible D match to TRBD1 (6 bases). CDR3 length: 17 amino acids. The ends were cut back, 3 bases at V and 7 bases at J, with 24 bases in the middle. Germline V CDR1 and CDR2: MNHNS, SASEGT. CDR3 DNA: TGTGCCAGCAGTGAGGGCTGGCTGTCAGGGGCATTCGCTGGCTACACCTTC. Encoded protein: CASSEGWLSGAFAGYTF.

This chain joins TRBV6-5 and TRBJ2-1, with D tentatively TRBD2 (6 bases). Germline V CDR1 and CDR2: MNHEY, SVGAGI. There are 12 residues in the CDR3. Trimming stripped 5 bases from V and 8 bases from J, with 10 bases between. In DNA form, the CDR3 reads TGTGCCAGCAGTCGGGGACTCGATGAGCAGTTCTTC. Protein sequence: CASSRGLDEQFF.

V usage is TRBV5-4 and J usage is TRBJ2-2; weak D call: TRBD2 (6 bases). The CDR3 has 15 residues. V was clipped by 7 bases and J by 4 bases, with 17 bases between them. The germline V gene encodes CDR1 SGHNT and CDR2 YYREEE (reference sequence). The CDR3: CASGSGLAPTGELFF. CDR3 nucleotide sequence: TGTGCCAGCGGCTCCGGCCTAGCGCCCACCGGGGAGCTGTTTTTT.

The J gene is TRBJ1-5, the V gene TRBV19; tentative D call: TRBD1 (6 bases). This CDR3 is built from 17 residues. Deletions cut 4 bases from V and 3 bases from J, with 19 bases between. The germline CDR1 and CDR2 sequences are LNHDA and SQIVND (reference sequence). In DNA form, the CDR3 reads TGTGCCAGTAGTACCCTTACCGGGACAAGTTTCAATCAGCCCCAGCATTTT. As protein: CASSTLTGTSFNQPQHF.

On this clone: Different DNA sequences within this sample yield the same CDR3. The V and J genes are TRBV12-3 or TRBV12-4 and TRBJ1-2, with D hard to call. The V gene lost 3 bases and the J gene lost 6 bases, with 8 bases spanning the gap. CDR3 length: 12 amino acids. CDR3 protein: CASSLSGDGYTF. In DNA form, the CDR3 reads TGTGCCAGCAGTTTGTCCGGGGATGGCTACACCTTC.